Below are 20 T cell receptor beta chains sequenced from a single sample in a study of shared clonotypes between healthy human individuals. Data came from immunoSEQ multiplex PCR; TCRdb stores just in-frame clones and leaves some out. The sample carries some 500,000 clones, roughly three quarters recorded once. The sample taken for sequencing was PBMCs. Receptor source: a woman in her 40s in good health. Some clones in this sample may be carry-over from other donors' samples.

The CDR3 DNA sequence: TGTGCCAGCTCCCCGGGGGTGGAAGGCTACACCTTC. Translation gives CASSPGVEGYTF. V is TRBV18 and J is TRBJ1-2; D is perhaps TRBD1 (5 bases). The germline gives CDR1 KGHSH, CDR2 LQKENI. CDR3 length equals 12 residues. Trimming took 6 bases from V and 8 from J, leaving 13 bases between them.

The chain combines TRBV10-1 with TRBJ2-2; perhaps TRBD2 as D (6 bases). CDR1 and CDR2 from the germline V gene are WNHNN and SYGVQD (reference sequence). The CDR3 runs to 16 residues. V was shortened by 6 bases and J by 0 bases, with 14 bases between the two germline ends. The CDR3 protein is CASSGQGGANTGELFF. CDR3 coding DNA: TGCGCCAGCAGCGGCCAAGGCGGGGCGAACACCGGGGAGCTGTTTTTT.

In the case of this clone: A far larger clone lies a single base away; this is likely a read error. The chain couples TRBV18 to TRBJ2-5; D remains unclear. V was clipped by 5 bases and J by 1 base, with 5 bases between them. Per germline, CDR1 KGHSH and CDR2 LQKENI. The CDR3 covers 12 residues. The DNA of the CDR3 is TGTGCCAGCTCATCTGGCCAAGAGACCCAGTACTTC. It translates to CASSSGQETQYF. Based on the CDR3 plus reference TRBV18 and TRBJ2-5, the full variable domain is NAGVMQNPRHLVRRRGQEARLRCSPMKGHSHVYWYRQLPEEGLKFMVYLQKENIIDESGMPKERFSAEFPKEGPSILRIQQVVRGDSAAYFCASSSGQETQYFGPGTRLLVL.

The chain employs TRBV10-1 and TRBJ2-2; a possible D gene is TRBD2 (5 bases). The germline CDR1 and CDR2 sequences are WNHNN and SYGVQD (reference sequence). The CDR3 length is 13 residues. Trimming cost V 4 bases and J 4 bases, with 7 bases left between them. CDR3 residues: CASSGRGTGELFF. CDR3 sequence (DNA): TGCGCCAGCAGTGGCCGGGGCACCGGGGAGCTGTTTTTT.

On this clone: This likely traces to a read error, being one base from a far larger clone. The V call is TRBV27, the J call TRBJ1-4, with D perhaps TRBD1 (6 bases). V was clipped by 7 bases and J by 10 bases, with 25 bases between them. There are 16 residues in the CDR3. CDR1 MNHEY and CDR2 SMNVEV come from the germline V gene (reference sequence). CDR3 protein: CASTLWTAGIDGKLFF. The DNA of the CDR3 is TGTGCCAGCACTCTTTGGACAGCGGGAATAGATGGAAAACTGTTTTTT.

This clone was detected ten times or more. The V gene is TRBV10-1, the J gene TRBJ2-1, with no clear D. Germline CDR1 and CDR2: WNHNN and SYGVQD (reference sequence). Trimming pared 3 bases from V and 5 bases from J, leaving 8 bases between. The CDR3 spans 13 residues. The CDR3 DNA reads TGCGCCAGCAGTGATAGAGGCAACAATGAGCAGTTCTTC. It is translated as CASSDRGNNEQFF.

V usage is TRBV6-1 and J usage is TRBJ2-7, with 14 bases fitting TRBD2. J lost 4 bases, V lost 9 bases, and 8 bases had no gene match. The CDR3 covers 15 residues. The germline V gene has CDR1 MNHNS and CDR2 SASEGT. CDR3 nucleotide sequence: TGTGCCAGTCTCACCGGGACTAGCGGGAGATACGAGCAGTACTTC. Protein product: CASLTGTSGRYEQYF.

V and J are TRBV2 and TRBJ1-2; the D is unclear. V lost 6 bases and J lost 4, with 12 bases in between. The CDR3 runs 13 residues. From germline, CDR1 is SNHLY and CDR2 FYNNEI. Here the CDR3 DNA reads TGTGCCAGCAGGGCCTCGGGAGTCTATGGCTACACCTTC. Encoded protein: CASRASGVYGYTF.

The chain's CDR3 is CASSPRRAGTNEQYF. CDR3 nucleotides: TGTGCCAGCAGCCCCAGACGTGCAGGGACAAACGAGCAGTACTTC. The V gene is TRBV11-3, the J gene TRBJ2-7; possibly TRBD1 for D (6 bases). The CDR3 spans 15 residues. Trimming removed 5 bases at V and 5 bases at J, with 19 bases between. Germline V lookup: CDR1 SGHNT, CDR2 YENEEA.

This clone came up a few times. The J gene is TRBJ2-1, the V gene TRBV6-5; 7 nucleotides match TRBD2. The V segment lost 2 bases and the J segment 10 bases; nucleotides outside the gene matches: 2. Germline assignment: CDR1 MNHEY and CDR2 SVGAGI. The CDR3 covers 12 residues. The CDR3 protein is CASSYGGVEQFF. Here the CDR3 DNA reads TGTGCCAGCAGTTACGGGGGGGTCGAGCAGTTCTTC.

The chain is built from TRBV6-1 and TRBJ1-2; no definite D call. The CDR3 length is 13 residues. The germline V gene has CDR1 MNHNS and CDR2 SASEGT. With 6 bases removed from V and 8 bases from J, the gap between germline ends came to 16 bases. CDR3 bases: TGTGCCAGCAGGGGCAGCGGGTTACGGGGCTACACCTTC. It codes for CASRGSGLRGYTF.

The chain recombines TRBV27 with TRBJ2-5, with D possibly matching TRBD1 (6 bases). The better agreement between TRBJ2-7 and the DNA end casts doubt on the J call. The CDR3 runs to 14 residues. Germline V gene data show CDR1 as MNHEY and CDR2 as SMNVEV (reference sequence). The CDR3 DNA reads as TGTGCCAGCAGTGTTGACAGGAACCGGTACGAGCAGTACTTC. Translation: CASSVDRNRYEQYF.

This clone has a handful of counts. This chain connects TRBV7-4 to TRBJ1-2, with no clear D. Trimming cost V 1 base and J 5 bases, with 17 bases left between them. Germline CDR1 SGHVT, CDR2 SQSDAQ. The CDR3 extends over 16 amino acids. The CDR3 loop is CASSLVGRPIWYGYTF. CDR3 DNA: TGTGCCAGCAGCTTAGTGGGCAGGCCCATCTGGTATGGCTACACCTTC.

V gene TRBV11-1 combines with J gene TRBJ2-1; 8 bases map to TRBD2. V lost 5 bases to trimming and J lost 6 bases; unmatched junction nucleotides: 6. This CDR3 has 14 residues. CDR1 is SGHAT and CDR2 is FQDESV in the germline V gene (reference sequence). CDR3 loop: CASSRSGNRNEQFF. The CDR3, as DNA: TGTGCCAGCAGCCGTAGCGGGAATCGCAATGAGCAGTTCTTC.

The rearrangement uses TRBV4-1 and TRBJ1-4; no clear D. Trimming stripped 3 bases from V and 4 bases from J, with 12 bases between. The germline gives CDR1 MGHRA, CDR2 YSYEKL. This CDR3 spans 15 amino acids. As DNA, the CDR3 is TGCGCCAGCAGCCACCCGGGATCCCTTAATGAAAAACTGTTTTTT. The encoded protein is CASSHPGSLNEKLFF.

The chain uses TRBV28 and TRBJ2-5, with 9 bases fitting TRBD1. The J call may be faulty, since TRBJ2-7 better matches the DNA end. The CDR3 loop spans 15 amino acids. CDR1 is MDHEN and CDR2 is SYDVKM in the germline V gene. CDR3 sequence reads: CASSRTGAAAYEQYF. As DNA, the CDR3 is TGTGCCAGCAGCCGGACAGGGGCGGCTGCCTACGAGCAGTACTTC.

On this clone: A far larger clone is just one base off, so this is likely a read error. The chain employs TRBV6-1 and TRBJ2-1; 9 bases fit TRBD2. Germline assignment: CDR1 MNHNS and CDR2 SASEGT. V gave up 11 bases and J gave up 3 bases; unmatched junction bases: 8. The CDR3 spans 14 residues. CDR3 bases: TGTGCCGGCCTCTCTAGCGGGATCTACAATGAGCAGTTCTTC. Amino acids: CAGLSSGIYNEQFF.

V is TRBV10-3 and J is TRBJ1-1, with TRBD1 as a possible D gene (5 bases). The V end lost 4 bases, the J end lost 4 bases, and 16 bases lay between the germline ends. CDR3 length: 15 amino acids. Germline V lookup: CDR1 ENHRY, CDR2 SYGVKD. The CDR3 sequence: CAISGGALGGTEAFF. The CDR3 DNA sequence: TGTGCCATCAGTGGAGGGGCCCTTGGGGGCACTGAAGCTTTCTTT.

This chain uses TRBV6-5 with TRBJ2-1; 8 nucleotides agree with TRBD1. The germline V gene has CDR1 MNHEY and CDR2 SVGAGI. V was clipped by 4 bases and J by 4 bases; unmatched bases: 3. This CDR3 spans 14 amino acids. The CDR3 sequence is CASSLWDRYNEQFF. The CDR3 nucleotides read TGTGCCAGCAGTTTATGGGACAGGTACAATGAGCAGTTCTTC.

Note on this clone: Other DNA sequences in this sample translate to the same CDR3. The V gene is TRBV10-3, the J gene TRBJ2-7; D gene ambiguous. V lost 4 bases to trimming and J lost 1 base, with 11 bases between them. CDR3 size: 14 residues. Germline CDR1 reads ENHRY; CDR2 reads SYGVKD. CDR3 nucleotide sequence: TGTGCCATCAGTGTACTGGCGGCTTCCTACGAGCAGTACTTC. Its translation is CAISVLAASYEQYF.